What follows are 16 T cell receptor beta chains derived from one specimen sequenced in a study of T-cell reconstitution after alpha-beta-depleted transplantation in children. This sample's TCRbeta library carried unique molecular identifier barcodes. TCRdb ran MiXCR on the PCR reads and lists one entry per CDR3 protein. Here the sample spans about 470,000 distinct CDR3 sequences, 43% being singletons. The sample was PBMCs, taken before TCRalphabeta/CD19-depleted stem cell transplant. These TCRs come from a girl aged 2-15 years with aplastic anemia, due to receive a stem cell transplant.

The rearrangement joins TRBV7-9 to TRBJ1-4, with a possible D match to TRBD1 (6 bases). In germline, CDR1 is SEHNR, CDR2 FQNEAQ (reference sequence). CDR3 length equals 14 residues. V lost 5 bases and J lost 5, with 12 bases in between. CDR3 loop: CASSRQVGNEKLFF. The DNA of the CDR3 is TGTGCCAGCAGCCGACAGGTGGGAAATGAAAAACTGTTTTTT.

This clonotype was seen a few times. The rearrangement joins TRBV5-1 to TRBJ1-1; no clear D. The germline CDR1 and CDR2 sequences are SGHRS and YFSETQ. The CDR3 covers 15 residues. V gave up 0 bases and J gave up 1 base, with 10 bases separating them. CDR3: CASSLAQSKNTEAFF. The CDR3, as DNA: TGCGCCAGCAGCTTGGCCCAGTCCAAGAACACTGAAGCTTTCTTT.

As to this clonotype: With a much larger clone just one base away, this may be a read error. The gene calls are TRBV6-5 and TRBJ2-6; possibly TRBD1 for D (5 bases). This CDR3 region has 13 residues. Per the germline V gene, CDR1 is MNHEY and CDR2 is SVGAGI. The CDR3 DNA sequence: TGTGCCAGCAGTTATGCTGGGGCCAACGTCCTGAGTTTC. Translating it yields CASSYAGANVLSF.

This clonotype qualifies as medium-sized. The rearrangement links TRBV5-1 to TRBJ2-1, with 10 bases matching TRBD1. J was trimmed by 4 bases and V by 4 bases; bases with no gene match: 5. This CDR3 contains 15 residues. The germline V gene has CDR1 SGHRS and CDR2 YFSETQ. In nucleotides, the CDR3 is TGCGCCAGCAGCGCCGGGACAGGGGATTACAATGAGCAGTTCTTC. Amino acid sequence: CASSAGTGDYNEQFF.

The chain is built from TRBV10-3 and TRBJ2-7; 7 nucleotides align to TRBD2. In germline, CDR1 is ENHRY, CDR2 SYGVKD. V shed 7 bases, J shed 2 bases, and the junction held 5 bases outside the gene matches. CDR3 length equals 13 residues. Written as DNA, the CDR3 is TGTGCCATCAAATCGACTAGCCCCTACGAGCAGTACTTC. Encoded protein: CAIKSTSPYEQYF.

This clonotype was recorded many times. The junction does not match germline at one end; this may be a read error. The chain carries TRBV29-1 and TRBJ2-5; 8 nucleotides align to TRBD2. This CDR3 is 12 amino acids long. The V gene's germline CDR1 is SQVTM and CDR2 ANQGSEA. CDR3: CSVDAGGEAQYF. For the CDR3, the DNA is TGCAGCGTTGATGCGGGGGGAGAGGCCCAGTACTTC. The whole variable domain, filled in from reference TRBV29-1 and TRBJ2-5, reads SAVISQKPSRDICQRGTSLTIQCQVDSQVTMMFWYRQQPGQSLTLIATANQGSEATYESGFVIDKFPISRPNLTFSTLTVSNMSPEDSSIYLCSVDAGGEAQYFGPGTRLLVL.

This clonotype came up many times. This rearrangement joins TRBV27 to TRBJ2-1; the D gene is possibly TRBD1 (6 bases). V was shortened by 2 bases and J by 0 bases, with 17 bases between the two germline ends. CDR3 size: 18 residues. Germline V gives CDR1 MNHEY, CDR2 SMNVEV (reference sequence). CDR3 sequence reads: CASSLRDTLQSSYNEQFF. CDR3 coding DNA: TGTGCCAGCAGTTTACGGGACACCCTACAGAGCTCCTACAATGAGCAGTTCTTC.

V and J are TRBV10-3 and TRBJ1-5, with D possibly being TRBD1 (6 bases). Trimming stripped 10 bases from V and 5 bases from J, with 15 bases between. There are 13 residues in the CDR3. CDR1 is ENHRY, CDR2 SYGVKD, per germline. The CDR3 sequence: CASQGGRDQPQHF. As DNA, the CDR3 is TGTGCCAGCCAAGGGGGGAGGGATCAGCCCCAGCATTTT.

As for this clonotype: Germline and junction disagree at one end, which may indicate a read error. The CDR3 coding sequence is TGTGCCATCAGTGCGGTTGGTCTAGCGGGGGGGTACGAGCGGTACTTC. Translation: CAISAVGLAGGYERYF. The chain has TRBV10-3 and TRBJ2-7; 12 bases map to TRBD2. The CDR3 spans 16 residues. Germline V gene data show CDR1 as ENHRY and CDR2 as SYGVKD.

The rearrangement joins TRBV29-1 to TRBJ2-1; 8 bases are a match to TRBD1. The CDR3 is 14 amino acids. Germline loops: CDR1 SQVTM, CDR2 ANQGSEA. V shed 6 bases, J shed 2 bases, and the junction held 6 bases outside the gene matches. The CDR3 bases are TGCAGCGTAGGCCCGGACAGGGCCTACAATGAGCAGTTCTTC. Its translation is CSVGPDRAYNEQFF.

The rearrangement uses TRBV7-2 and TRBJ2-7; 7 bases fit TRBD1. The CDR3 covers 14 residues. V shed 5 bases and J 3 bases; nucleotides not matched to a gene: 7. Per the germline V gene, CDR1 is SGHTA and CDR2 is FQGNSA. CDR3 residues: CASSGDRVGYEQYF. CDR3 DNA sequence: TGTGCCAGCAGCGGCGACAGGGTTGGCTACGAGCAGTACTTC.

V usage is TRBV7-2 and J usage is TRBJ2-5; 13 bases match TRBD2. The CDR3 length is 16 residues. The germline V gene encodes CDR1 SGHTA and CDR2 FQGNSA. Losses at the gene ends were 5 bases for V and 7 bases for J; bases not matched to a gene: 10. The CDR3 is CASSPRLAGGGGTQYF. CDR3 coding DNA: TGTGCCAGCAGCCCCCGACTAGCGGGGGGCGGGGGGACCCAGTACTTC.

This clonotype occurred many times. The chain couples TRBV9 to TRBJ2-2, with a tentative D call TRBD1 (6 bases). The CDR3 has 15 amino acids. The germline gives CDR1 SGDLS, CDR2 YYNGEE. The ends were cut back, 4 bases at V and 4 bases at J, with 14 bases in the middle. CDR3 amino acids: CASSSDDRSTGELFF. The CDR3 nucleotides read TGTGCCAGCAGCTCCGACGACAGGAGCACCGGGGAGCTGTTTTTT.

This sequence joins TRBV5-5 and TRBJ1-2, with TRBD1 matching over 8 bases. Germline V lookup: CDR1 SGHKS, CDR2 YYEKEE (reference sequence). The CDR3 totals 13 residues. J was trimmed by 4 bases and V by 3 bases; bases with no gene match: 2. The CDR3 loop reads CASSWDRSYGYTF. The CDR3 nucleotides are TGTGCCAGCAGCTGGGACAGGAGCTATGGCTACACCTTC.

This clonotype was observed a handful of times. The chain has TRBV20-1 and TRBJ1-2; D is possibly TRBD1 (5 bases). V was shortened by 2 bases and J by 0 bases, with 7 bases between the two germline ends. CDR3 size: 13 residues. CDR1 and CDR2 (germline): DFQATT, SNEGSKA (reference sequence). The CDR3 DNA sequence: TGCAGTGCTAGACGACAGACTAACTATGGCTACACCTTC. It translates to CSARRQTNYGYTF.

Comment on this clonotype: A much bigger clone sits one base away, suggesting this may be a read error. The chain has TRBV9 and TRBJ2-2; D might be TRBD1 or TRBD2, each matching 5 bases. Germline lookup yields CDR1 SGDLS and CDR2 YYNGEE. The CDR3 has 13 amino acids. The CDR3 nucleotides are TGTGCCAGCAGCGAGGGGTGGGTCGGGGCGCTGTTTTTT. Protein product: CASSEGWVGALFF.